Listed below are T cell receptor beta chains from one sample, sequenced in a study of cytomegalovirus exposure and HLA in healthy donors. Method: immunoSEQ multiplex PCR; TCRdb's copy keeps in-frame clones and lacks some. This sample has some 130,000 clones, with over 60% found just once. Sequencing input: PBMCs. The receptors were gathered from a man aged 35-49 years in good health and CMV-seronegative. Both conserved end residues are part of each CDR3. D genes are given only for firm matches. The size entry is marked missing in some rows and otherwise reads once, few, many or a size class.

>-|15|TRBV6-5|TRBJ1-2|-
CASSYLAPPNYGYTF
TGTGCCAGCAGTTACTTAGCTCCTCCTAACTATGGCTACACCTTC
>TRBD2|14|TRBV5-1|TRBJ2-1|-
CASSLYSGSLEQFF
TGCGCCAGCAGCTTGTATAGCGGGAGCCTTGAGCAGTTCTTC
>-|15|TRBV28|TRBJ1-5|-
CASKQGALTNQPQHF
TGTGCCAGCAAACAAGGGGCCCTTACAAATCAGCCCCAGCATTTT
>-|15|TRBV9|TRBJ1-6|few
CASSVDPKRDGPLHF
TGTGCCAGCAGCGTAGACCCCAAGCGGGACGGACCCCTCCACTTT
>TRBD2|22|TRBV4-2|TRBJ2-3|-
CASSQDRDATGLAGGPPGGQYF
TGTGCCAGCAGCCAAGACCGGGATGCGACGGGACTAGCGGGAGGCCCCCCCGGTGGGCAGTATTTT
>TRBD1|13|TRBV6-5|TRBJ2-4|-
CASRGQGKGIQYF
TGTGCCAGCAGGGGACAGGGGAAGGGCATTCAGTACTTC
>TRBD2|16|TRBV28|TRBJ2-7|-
CASSPRGGLVSYEQYF
TGTGCCAGCAGTCCCCGGGGCGGACTAGTTTCCTACGAGCAGTACTTC
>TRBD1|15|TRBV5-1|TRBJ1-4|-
CASSSTHRGGEKLFF
TGCGCCAGCAGCAGCACCCACAGGGGTGGCGAAAAACTGTTTTTT
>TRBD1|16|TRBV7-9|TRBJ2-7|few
CASSLALGDRAYEQYF
TGTGCCAGCAGCTTAGCGCTCGGGGACAGGGCGTACGAGCAGTACTTC
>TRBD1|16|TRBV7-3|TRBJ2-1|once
CASSLGQPGPYNEQFF
TGTGCCAGCAGCTTGGGACAGCCAGGCCCCTACAATGAGCAGTTCTTC
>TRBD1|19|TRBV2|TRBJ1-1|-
CASSEWTGGAGFQGTEAFF
TGTGCCAGCAGTGAATGGACAGGGGGCGCGGGATTCCAAGGCACTGAAGCTTTCTTT
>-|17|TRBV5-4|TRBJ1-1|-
CASRGRGRERTRDEAFF
TGTGCCAGCAGGGGAAGGGGTAGGGAGCGGACGCGGGATGAAGCTTTCTTT
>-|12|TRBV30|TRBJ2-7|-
CAWGRSSYEQYF
TGTGCCTGGGGGAGAAGCTCCTACGAGCAGTACTTC
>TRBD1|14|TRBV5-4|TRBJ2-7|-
CASSLDRGLHEQYF
TGTGCCAGCAGCTTGGACAGGGGGCTTCACGAGCAGTACTTC
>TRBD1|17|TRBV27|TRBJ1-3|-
CASRRLGTGPSGNTIYF
TGTGCCAGCAGGCGCCTCGGGACAGGGCCCTCTGGAAACACCATATATTTT
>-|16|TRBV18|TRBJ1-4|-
CASSLLQGNQNEKLFF
TGTGCCAGCTCACTTCTTCAGGGGAACCAAAATGAAAAACTGTTTTTT
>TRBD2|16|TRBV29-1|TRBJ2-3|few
CSVPSGTSGRADTQYF
TGCAGCGTCCCATCCGGGACTAGCGGGAGGGCTGATACGCAGTATTTT
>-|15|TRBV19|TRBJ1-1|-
CASTISGQSISEAFF
TGTGCCAGCACGATTTCGGGTCAGAGCATCTCTGAAGCTTTCTTT
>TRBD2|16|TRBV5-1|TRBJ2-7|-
CASSLEVGGALYEQYF
TGCGCCAGCAGCTTGGAGGTCGGGGGGGCGTTGTACGAGCAGTACTTC
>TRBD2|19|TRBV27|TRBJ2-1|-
CASSLLGTSGRAVYNEQFF
TGTGCCAGCAGCCTCCTAGGGACTAGCGGGAGGGCCGTCTACAATGAGCAGTTCTTC